The entry below gives a single T cell receptor beta chain sequence along with its context. Methods used by the authors: Amplifying reference gene primers gave estimates of nucleated cell counts. The repertoire was sequenced with immunoSEQ multiplex PCR; TCRdb's copy has only in-frame clones and lacks some. V and J calls and clone size come straight from that table; D and trimming were deduced from the DNA. The repertoire holds 250,000 or so clones, with less than 90% as singletons. The CDR3 contains 19 residues. The ends lost 4 bases at V and 4 bases at J; junction bases unmatched: 15. Germline V lookup: CDR1 MNHEY, CDR2 SVGEGT. The data originate from a study of blood T cell repertoires in COVID-19. Whole-study context: The cDNA or gDNA used as material had been derived from T cells, B-cell-depleted T cells, or PBMCs.

This chain links TRBV6-2 or TRBV6-3 with TRBJ2-2, with TRBD1 identical over 10 bases. The clonotype comes from a young man with active or convalescent COVID-19. The source material was peripheral blood. The CDR3 DNA reads as TGTGCCAGCAGTTCCATGGGGGACAGGGGAATCGTTGGCACCGGGGAGCTGTTTTTT. Protein sequence: CASSSMGDRGIVGTGELFF.